Reported below is one T cell receptor (beta chain). The target antigen is unknown. The method was immunoSEQ multiplex PCR; TCRdb's version includes in-frame clones alone and lacks a portion of them. Seen here are more than 70,000 clones, around 96% observed once, and the top ten hold 0.025% to 0.04%. Trimming took off 1 base at V and 0 bases at J, with 10 bases between the two ends. Per germline, CDR1 LGHNA and CDR2 YNFKEQ. The CDR3 runs to 16 residues. This record belongs to a study of human thymus T cells. Resections from corrective heart surgery provided thymus tissue. Corrective surgery for congenital heart defects was being performed on the healthy Finnish infants who served as donors. General study results and limits: The authors found apparently biased V and J gene usage in thymic and blood repertoires. The related literature has documented a marked overlap of thymic repertoires among unrelated individuals.

The receptor was isolated from a boy under two years old with a congenital heart defect but otherwise immunologically healthy. The sequencing sample was made of thymus tissue. The chain joins TRBV4-2 to TRBJ2-1; TRBD2 is a possible D gene (6 bases). The CDR3: CASSQVSGNSYNEQFF. CDR3 sequence (DNA): TGTGCCAGCAGCCAAGTTAGCGGAAACTCCTACAATGAGCAGTTCTTC.